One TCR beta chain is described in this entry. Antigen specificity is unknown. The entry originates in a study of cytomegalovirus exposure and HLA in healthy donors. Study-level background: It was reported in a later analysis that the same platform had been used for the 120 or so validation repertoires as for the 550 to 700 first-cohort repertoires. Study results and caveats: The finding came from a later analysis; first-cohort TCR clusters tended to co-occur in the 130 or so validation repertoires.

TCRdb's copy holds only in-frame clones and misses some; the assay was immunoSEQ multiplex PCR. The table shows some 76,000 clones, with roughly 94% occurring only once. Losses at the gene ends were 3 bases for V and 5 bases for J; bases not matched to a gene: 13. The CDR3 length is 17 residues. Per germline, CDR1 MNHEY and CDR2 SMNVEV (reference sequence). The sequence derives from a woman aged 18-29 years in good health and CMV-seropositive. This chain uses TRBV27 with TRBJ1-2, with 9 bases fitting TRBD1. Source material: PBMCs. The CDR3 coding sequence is TGTGCCAGCAGTTTTGGCGGGAACCGGGACAGGGTATATGGCTACACCTTC. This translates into CASSFGGNRDRVYGYTF.